This TCR beta chain was captured by sequencing in a study of kidney transplant recipient with SARS-CoV-2 infection. This clonotype showed up many times. TCRdb fed the reads into MiXCR, producing one record per CDR3 protein. The sample shows roughly 250,000 distinct CDR3 sequences, more than 25% of them seen only once. The CDR3 has 16 residues. Per germline, CDR1 KGHSH and CDR2 LQKENI. Trimming removed 2 bases from V and 14 bases from J, with 22 bases in between. The sample here was a blood sample, taken at baseline and between days 110 and 120 from a kidney transplant recipient. The J gene is TRBJ1-6, the V gene TRBV18; D not certain. The sequence was obtained from a male patient between 25 and 40 years old who had COVID-19 and was a kidney transplant recipient. Some T cells here may be from the graft donor. CDR3 sequence: CASSPSDQGSSWTLHF. CDR3 nucleotides: TGTGCCAGCTCACCATCAGATCAAGGTTCCTCATGGACCCTCCACTTT. Supplemented by reference TRBV18 and TRBJ1-6, the full variable domain reads NAGVMQNPRHLVRRRGQEARLRCSPMKGHSHVYWYRQLPEEGLKFMVYLQKENIIDESGMPKERFSAEFPKEGPSILRIQQVVRGDSAAYFCASSPSDQGSSWTLHFGNGTRLTVT.